Listed below are T cell receptor beta chains from one sample, sequenced in a study. TCRdb independently ran MiXCR on the 5' RACE reads; one entry per CDR3 protein. This table holds over 50,000 distinct CDR3 sequences, approximately 31% found once. Sample: tumor-infiltrating naive CD4+ T cells sorted from the breast tumor. The origin of the receptors is a female donor with breast cancer. Each CDR3 is given with its conserved first and last residue. Rows give clone size only sometimes, using once, few, many, or a class for an expanded clone.

clone_size v_call cdr3_aa
many TRBV4-3 CASSSDLNTEAFF
- TRBV9 CASSSLEGARANYGYTF
few TRBV20-1 CSARDSRTDTQYF
many TRBV11-1 CASSTIAGAGTDTQYF
few TRBV5-1 CASSRDGETQYF
- TRBV5-1 CASSMGNTEAFF
few TRBV29-1 CTGLAGNEQYF
- TRBV12-3/TRBV12-4 CASSSNGQIQFF
few TRBV29-1 CSAEGGGFTGELFF
few TRBV29-1 CSVEDSYNEQFF
few TRBV5-1 CASSLVPGLGGNTIYF
- TRBV4-3 CASSQDLPGQGRTGELFF
few TRBV5-1 CASSPKLESLGNEQFF
- TRBV20-1 CSARDLGLAGHYEQYF
- TRBV5-1 CASSSTTRDAYEQYF
few TRBV7-2 CASSLQGYNSPLHF
few TRBV5-1 CASSPTGTYGYTF
many TRBV9 CASSVGVISSYEQYF
many TRBV7-3 CASSLGTGEYGYTF
many TRBV4-1 CASSHRTGNSPLHF
many TRBV6-1 CASKGNWGQPQHF
- TRBV20-1 CSAKAGQGLETQYF
- TRBV5-1 CASSISHRGEETQYF
many TRBV2 CASSGSGLGGVETQYF
few TRBV12-3/TRBV12-4 CASSLLGGVAGGTDTQYF
many TRBV7-2 CASSYRSNQPQHF
many TRBV28 CASSLDREDTEAFF
few TRBV5-4 CASSHRELNTEAFF
few TRBV6-1 CASSRRTDTQYF
- TRBV7-3 CASSLNRGHEQYF
few TRBV20-1 CSARGGIRASYEQYF
- TRBV9 CASSATGGYEQFF
many TRBV6-2/TRBV6-3 CASSYSASTNTGELFF
few TRBV4-2 CASSQGFGADSTDTQYF
- TRBV20-1 CSAPRQGYTF
few TRBV2 CASSGDSKNTYEQYF
- TRBV5-5 CASSLAMGGLQPQHF
- TRBV7-6 CASRQAPSTDTQYF
few TRBV6-2/TRBV6-3 CASSRRRRLAAINEQFF
few TRBV19 CASSISGDTEAFF
many TRBV20-1 CSARDLWKAKNIQYF
- TRBV7-3 CASSLGDRFLSGANVLTF
- TRBV7-2 CASSLSQALNTEAFF
many TRBV5-1 CASSHRTGDGANVLTF
- TRBV5-1 CASSGDRAVGEAFF
few TRBV6-1 CASRNGGSVAESQYF
many TRBV20-1 CSARDLQGARSGYTF
- TRBV20-1 CSARVTEGQPQHF
- TRBV2 CASNRDSPYEQYF
- TRBV30 CAWSSPDRDLRGYTF
many TRBV20-1 CSARSLAVHNQPQHF
- TRBV20-1 CSATELAGGFQETQYF
once TRBV20-1 CSARRDSPHEQFF